This T cell receptor beta chain was profiled in a study of shared clonotypes between healthy human individuals. Note on this clone: The antigen is not known. The same CDR3 arises from other DNA sequences in this sample as well.

Broader study findings: Clonotype sharing levels among donors were expected to vary with sequencing depth.

Generated by immunoSEQ multiplex PCR, the TCRdb table keeps only in-frame clones and is missing some. The sample holds under 1,100,000 clones, around 78% seen once. The CDR3 length is 14 residues. J lost 5 bases, V lost 3 bases, and 5 bases had no gene match. Germline assignment: CDR1 SGHRS and CDR2 YFSETQ. The sequence derives from a man younger than 35 in good health. Some clones in this sample may be carry-over from other donors' samples. Sequencing was performed on memory CD4+ T cells from PBMCs. The subset is: CD45RA-negative fraction. The J gene is TRBJ1-1, the V gene TRBV5-1, with 9 positions matching TRBD1. In DNA form, the CDR3 reads TGCGCCAGCAGCTCCGGGACAGGGAGTACTGAAGCTTTCTTT. Translation gives CASSSGTGSTEAFF.